This TCR beta chain is from a study of CD8+ T cells in alopecia areata. The wider study: The investigators scored severity in treated patients by the percentage of affected scalp area.

The table lists this clone with a few counts. The antigen remains unidentified. Extraction and reverse transcription of RNA yielded cDNA as the sequencing template. The data were produced by immunoSEQ multiplex PCR, yet TCRdb's version contains in-frame clones alone and is incomplete. The sample consists of about 190,000 clones, approximately 60% of them appearing once. Per the germline V gene, CDR1 is SQVTM and CDR2 is ANQGSEA. V lost 8 bases and J lost 6; bases outside the gene matches: 13. The CDR3 runs 14 residues. Specified treatment: oral pan-JAK inhibitor, 5-10 mg twice daily. The study team obtained lesional scalp punch biopsies and peripheral blood from alopecia areata patients. Notes on the study in general: Because one nonresponder was included, the link of baseline CD8+ expansion to response is considered uncertain. There were many expanded lesional clones persisting in scalp and blood during tofacitinib.

The V gene is TRBV29-1, the J gene TRBJ2-1, with TRBD2 identical over 7 bases. This sequence originates from a human donor with alopecia areata. The sample consisted of CD4+ T cells sorted from blood, taken at week 4, from a patient treated with tofacitinib. The CDR3 coding sequence is TGCAGCTTAATCGGGGTAGCGGGCCTCAATGAGCAGTTCTTC. Translating it yields CSLIGVAGLNEQFF.